These 28 T cell receptor beta chains came from one sample sequenced in a study of shared clonotypes between healthy human individuals. Generated by immunoSEQ multiplex PCR, the TCRdb table keeps only in-frame clones and is missing some. Here the sample spans around 330,000 clones, 74% being singletons. The source material was memory CD4+ T cells sorted from blood. Subset noted: CD45RA-negative fraction. These receptor sequences come from a man aged 25-45 years in good health.

About this clone: At the DNA level, this CDR3 is encoded by other sequences in the same sample as well. The chain is built from TRBV19 and TRBJ2-7; 7 bases map to TRBD1. V was pared by 7 bases and J by 2 bases, with 11 bases of the junction left unmatched. CDR1 and CDR2 from the germline V gene are LNHDA and SQIVND (reference sequence). The CDR3 runs to 15 residues. The DNA of the CDR3 is TGTGCCAGTAACCGAGGGACAGACCTCCCCTACGAGCAGTACTTC. It codes for CASNRGTDLPYEQYF.

The chain joins TRBV7-3 to TRBJ2-5, with 7 bases lining up with TRBD2. CDR3 length: 15 residues. The ends lost 2 bases at V and 2 bases at J; junction bases unmatched: 5. Germline CDR1 is SGHTA and CDR2 is FQGTGA. The CDR3 DNA reads as TGTGCCAGCAGCTTAGGGCTAGCGGTACAAGAGACCCAGTACTTC. Translation: CASSLGLAVQETQYF.

This clone occurred once. The chain couples TRBV10-3 to TRBJ2-3; TRBD2 aligns across 7 bases. CDR1 ENHRY and CDR2 SYGVKD come from the germline V gene. With V trimmed by 0 bases and J by 4 bases, 4 bases remained unmatched. This CDR3 is built from 15 residues. The CDR3 nucleotides read TGTGCCATCAGTGAGTCGGCTAGCGGTTCAGATACGCAGTATTTT. Protein: CAISESASGSDTQYF.

V and J are TRBV19 and TRBJ2-1; D may be TRBD2 (5 bases). The germline CDR1 and CDR2 sequences are LNHDA and SQIVND (reference sequence). V dropped 7 bases and J dropped 6 bases, with 16 bases sitting between them. The length of the CDR3 is 14 residues. The CDR3 reads CASTPKRTFNEQFF. The CDR3 DNA is TGTGCCAGTACCCCTAAAAGGACTTTCAATGAGCAGTTCTTC.

The genes are TRBV4-1 and TRBJ2-1; weak D call: TRBD1 (6 bases). The CDR3 length is 15 residues. Germline V CDR1 and CDR2: MGHRA, YSYEKL. The V and J ends lost 1 base and 3 bases respectively, with 10 bases between them. The CDR3 DNA follows: TGCGCCAGCAGCCAAGTAGGGGGAAACTACAATGAGCAGTTCTTC. Protein sequence: CASSQVGGNYNEQFF.

The gene calls are TRBV30 and TRBJ2-5; 7 bases fit TRBD1. Germline assignment: CDR1 GTSNPN and CDR2 SVGIG (reference sequence). The length of the CDR3 is 13 residues. V trimming: 0 bases; J trimming: 11 bases; junction bases outside the gene matches: 9. The CDR3 sequence is CAWSVLSLGQQYF. The DNA for the CDR3 is TGTGCCTGGAGTGTACTATCTTTGGGACAGCAGTACTTC.

This clone has just one count. The V gene is TRBV6-4, the J gene TRBJ2-6; weak D call: TRBD1 (7 bases). This CDR3 contains 16 residues. Between the trimmed V and J ends, which lost 2 bases and 2 bases, there was a span of 10 bases. Germline CDR1 reads MRHNA; CDR2 reads SNTAGT. The DNA of the CDR3 is TGTGCCAGCAGTGACCAGGGGGGCGCTGGGGCCAACGTCCTGACTTTC. This encodes CASSDQGGAGANVLTF.

The V call is TRBV5-6, the J call TRBJ1-1, with D possibly matching TRBD1 (6 bases). V gave up 4 bases and J gave up 3 bases, with 13 bases separating them. The germline V gene encodes CDR1 SGHDT and CDR2 YYEEEE. The CDR3 runs 14 residues. The CDR3 DNA reads as TGTGCCAGCAGCCCACAGGGTCTAGACACTGAAGCTTTCTTT. Translation gives CASSPQGLDTEAFF.

The chain is built from TRBV18 and TRBJ1-4; D unclear. The CDR3 sequence is 14 residues long. V lost 2 bases, J lost 5 bases, and 9 bases lay in between. The V gene's germline CDR1 is KGHSH and CDR2 LQKENI. Here the CDR3 reads CASSPVSPNEKLFF. The CDR3 DNA reads TGTGCCAGCTCACCAGTCAGTCCGAATGAAAAACTGTTTTTT.

The chain links TRBV6-6 to TRBJ2-3, with 8 bases aligning to TRBD2. In germline, CDR1 is MNHNY, CDR2 SVGAGI (reference sequence). J was trimmed by 5 bases and V by 7 bases; bases with no gene match: 11. There are 15 residues in the CDR3. The CDR3 here is CASTKSGRGGDTQYF. CDR3 nucleotide sequence: TGTGCCAGCACTAAGAGCGGGAGAGGGGGAGATACGCAGTATTTT.

V usage is TRBV7-6 and J usage is TRBJ2-7; D is possibly TRBD2 (6 bases). The germline V and J ends were trimmed by 0 bases and 3 bases, with 12 bases remaining between them. CDR1 is SGHVS, CDR2 FNYEAQ, per germline. CDR3 size: 15 residues. DNA for the CDR3: TGTGCCAGCAGCTTAGCATGGGACTCAAACTACGAGCAGTACTTC. Translation: CASSLAWDSNYEQYF.

The rearrangement links TRBV28 to TRBJ2-7; D gene unclear. The CDR3 loop spans 12 amino acids. Germline CDR1 MDHEN, CDR2 SYDVKM. The V end was cut by 7 bases, the J end by 2 bases, with 9 bases between. CDR3: CASKNTAYEQYF. The CDR3 DNA follows: TGTGCCAGCAAGAACACCGCCTACGAGCAGTACTTC.

This clone was observed once. The chain couples TRBV18 to TRBJ1-4; 8 bases fit TRBD1. The junction had 21 bases not matched to a gene; V was cut back by 1 base and J by 5 bases. The length of the CDR3 is 21 residues. Germline V gene data show CDR1 as KGHSH and CDR2 as LQKENI. The CDR3 reads CASSPLLQPRTGIKGNEKLFF. CDR3 sequence (DNA): TGTGCCAGCTCACCACTCCTCCAACCGCGGACAGGGATTAAAGGGAATGAAAAACTGTTTTTT.

This chain links TRBV7-9 with TRBJ1-3, with unresolved D. This CDR3 spans 13 amino acids. The germline V gene has CDR1 SEHNR and CDR2 FQNEAQ (reference sequence). V dropped 6 bases and J dropped 0 bases, with 6 bases sitting between them. The CDR3 nucleotides read TGTGCCAGCAGTTTATTCTCTGGAAACACCATATATTTT. This sequence encodes CASSLFSGNTIYF.

This rearrangement joins TRBV19 to TRBJ2-2; TRBD1 matches 7 bases. The trim removed 5 bases at V and 1 base at J, leaving 10 bases unmatched. This CDR3 has 17 amino acids. In germline, CDR1 is LNHDA, CDR2 SQIVND (reference sequence). CDR3 DNA sequence: TGTGCCAGTAGTGCCCAGTTAGGGGGCTTGAACACCGGGGAGCTGTTTTTT. Amino acid sequence: CASSAQLGGLNTGELFF.

V usage is TRBV18 and J usage is TRBJ1-6; D is uncertain. Trimming left V 1 base short and J 4 bases short, with 8 bases between. CDR3 size: 15 residues. From germline, CDR1 is KGHSH and CDR2 LQKENI. In DNA form, the CDR3 reads TGTGCCAGCTCACCACTCGAGGATTATAATTCACCCCTCCACTTT. It translates to CASSPLEDYNSPLHF.

A few counts support this clone. The same CDR3 can be traced to other DNA sequences in this sample. The chain couples TRBV5-6 to TRBJ2-3, with D unclear. This CDR3 contains 14 residues. Trimming took off 4 bases at V and 2 bases at J, with 11 bases between the two ends. Germline CDR1 and CDR2: SGHDT and YYEEEE. This CDR3 is CASSPTIPTDTQYF. CDR3 sequence (DNA): TGTGCCAGCAGCCCGACAATTCCCACAGATACGCAGTATTTT.

The V gene is TRBV11-3, the J gene TRBJ1-4; D may be TRBD1 (5 bases). V was shortened by 2 bases and J by 0 bases, with 16 bases between the two germline ends. The germline V gene has CDR1 SGHNT and CDR2 YENEEA. The CDR3 extends over 18 amino acids. CDR3 amino acids: CASSLYPPTEATNEKLFF. The CDR3, as DNA: TGTGCCAGCAGCTTATACCCCCCGACAGAGGCAACTAATGAAAAACTGTTTTTT.

V gene TRBV5-4 combines with J gene TRBJ2-5; D not resolved. The V end lost 4 bases, the J end lost 3 bases, and 10 bases lay between the germline ends. The germline V gene has CDR1 SGHNT and CDR2 YYREEE (reference sequence). The CDR3 has 13 residues. The CDR3 DNA reads TGTGCCAGCAGCGCGGACCGAAAAGAGACCCAGTACTTC. Translated, it gives CASSADRKETQYF.

This clone is a singleton in its sample. The genes are TRBV4-3 and TRBJ2-7; 14 nucleotides agree with TRBD2. The V gene's germline CDR1 is LGHNA and CDR2 YSLEER. Trimming removed 3 bases from V and 0 bases from J; junction bases left unmatched: 4. The CDR3 totals 17 residues. In DNA form, the CDR3 reads TGCGCCAGCAGCCACGGGACTAGCGGGAGCAGCTCCTACGAGCAGTACTTC. This sequence encodes CASSHGTSGSSSYEQYF.

This clone came up many times. The CDR3 protein is CASSQLGGVQGTQYF. In DNA, the CDR3 is TGTGCCAGCAGCCAACTCGGGGGAGTTCAGGGTACGCAGTATTTT. This rearrangement joins TRBV7-9 to TRBJ2-3, with a weak D call TRBD2 (6 bases). Germline V lookup: CDR1 SEHNR, CDR2 FQNEAQ (reference sequence). The CDR3 consists of 15 residues. V was cut by 5 bases and J by 8 bases, with 20 bases left in between.

The chain employs TRBV5-1 and TRBJ2-3; 12 nucleotides match TRBD2. Germline loops: CDR1 SGHRS, CDR2 YFSETQ. The CDR3 length is 17 residues. V shed 3 bases and J 1 base; nucleotides not matched to a gene: 6. This CDR3 is CASSSWTSGTRTDTQYF. In DNA form, the CDR3 reads TGCGCCAGCAGCTCATGGACTAGCGGGACCCGCACAGATACGCAGTATTTT. Based on the CDR3 plus reference TRBV5-1 and TRBJ2-3, the full variable domain is KAGVTQTPRYLIKTRGQQVTLSCSPISGHRSVSWYQQTPGQGLQFLFEYFSETQRNKGNFPGRFSGRQFSNSRSEMNVSTLELGDSALYLCASSSWTSGTRTDTQYFGPGTRLTVL.

Comments on this clone: The same CDR3 also results from other DNA sequences found in this sample. The V gene is TRBV28, the J gene TRBJ2-2; D gene uncertain. The CDR3 contains 12 residues. Germline CDR1 is MDHEN and CDR2 is SYDVKM. Between the trimmed V and J ends, which lost 5 bases and 2 bases, there was a span of 3 bases. The CDR3 is CASSLNTGELFF. The DNA for the CDR3 is TGTGCCAGCAGTCTAAACACCGGGGAGCTGTTTTTT.

V and J are TRBV25-1 and TRBJ1-1; a weak D match, TRBD1 (6 bases). The germline gives CDR1 MGHDK, CDR2 SYGVNS. The V gene lost 7 bases and the J gene lost 4 bases, with 13 bases spanning the gap. This CDR3 is 13 amino acids long. Here the CDR3 DNA reads TGTGCCAGCATTCCGGGGGCCGGCACTGAAGCTTTCTTT. Amino acids: CASIPGAGTEAFF.

In the case of this clone: Other DNA sequences in this specimen translate into the identical CDR3. The chain employs TRBV5-1 and TRBJ2-3, with D perhaps assigned TRBD1 or TRBD2 (5 bases each). Germline CDR1 is SGHRS and CDR2 is YFSETQ. The ends were cut back, 2 bases at V and 4 bases at J, with 8 bases in the middle. The CDR3 covers 13 residues. The CDR3 here is CASSFQGPDTQYF. In DNA, the CDR3 is TGCGCCAGCAGCTTTCAGGGACCAGATACGCAGTATTTT.

V usage is TRBV27 and J usage is TRBJ2-3, with D possibly called TRBD1 or TRBD2 (5 bases each). V was clipped by 3 bases and J by 5 bases, with 18 bases between them. The CDR3 extends over 16 amino acids. Germline CDR1 MNHEY, CDR2 SMNVEV (reference sequence). The CDR3 loop reads CASSLKLPGRGDTQYF. The CDR3 nucleotides read TGTGCCAGCAGTTTGAAATTACCGGGGCGTGGAGATACGCAGTATTTT.

The chain joins TRBV6-4 to TRBJ2-1, with TRBD2 matching 10 bases. CDR1 is MRHNA and CDR2 is SNTAGT in the germline V gene. The J segment lost 9 bases and the V segment lost 10 bases, leaving 15 bases of the junction unmatched. This CDR3 contains 15 residues. The CDR3 nucleotides are TGTGCCACCTCGATTAAGCGGGAGGGCCCGGCTGAGCAGTTCTTC. This translates into CATSIKREGPAEQFF.

This CDR3 reads CASSLDVAGGPAYEQYF. DNA of the CDR3: TGTGCCAGCAGCTTAGACGTAGCGGGAGGGCCCGCCTACGAGCAGTACTTC. This chain links TRBV11-2 with TRBJ2-7; 11 bases line up with TRBD2. Germline-derived CDR1 and CDR2 are SGHAT and FQNNGV. Trimming removed 0 bases from V and 2 bases from J; junction bases left unmatched: 6. CDR3 length: 17 residues.